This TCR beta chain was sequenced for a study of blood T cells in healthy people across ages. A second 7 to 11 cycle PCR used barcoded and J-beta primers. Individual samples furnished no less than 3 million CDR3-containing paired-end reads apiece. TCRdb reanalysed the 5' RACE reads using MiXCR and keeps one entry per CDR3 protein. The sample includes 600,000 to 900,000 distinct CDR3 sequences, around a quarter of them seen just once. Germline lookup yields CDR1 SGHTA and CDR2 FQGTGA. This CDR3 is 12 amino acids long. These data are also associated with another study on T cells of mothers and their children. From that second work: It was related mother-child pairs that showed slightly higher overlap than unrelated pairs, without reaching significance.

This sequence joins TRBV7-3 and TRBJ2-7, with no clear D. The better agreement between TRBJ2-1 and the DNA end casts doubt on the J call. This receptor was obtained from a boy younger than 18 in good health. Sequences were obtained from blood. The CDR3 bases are TGTGCCAGCAGCTTAGAAAACCATGAGCAGTTCTTC. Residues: CASSLENHEQFF.